The 21 T cell receptor beta chains below were found in one sample sequenced in a study of T cell repertoires in cytomegalovirus infection. Their antigens remain unidentified. A single record per CDR3 protein comes from TCRdb applying MiXCR to the reads. This table holds approximately 300,000 distinct CDR3 sequences, almost 30% found once. This sample comprised cultured PBMCs, obtained from culture after CMV antigen stimulation. These receptors were obtained from a human donor in good health (CMV status not recorded). Some clones in this sample may be carry-over from other donors' samples.

The chain recombines TRBV18 with TRBJ1-2, with 8 bases fitting TRBD1. J was trimmed by 11 bases and V by 4 bases; bases with no gene match: 9. The CDR3 loop spans 13 amino acids. Germline V CDR1 and CDR2: KGHSH, LQKENI. Here the CDR3 reads CASSLGTGLIYTF. CDR3 coding DNA: TGTGCCAGCTCACTCGGGACAGGCCTCATTTACACCTTC.

This chain joins TRBV9 and TRBJ1-2, with D maybe TRBD1 (5 bases). Between the trimmed V and J ends, which lost 3 bases and 10 bases, there was a span of 25 bases. Germline CDR1 and CDR2: SGDLS and YYNGEE. The CDR3 has 16 residues. CDR3 residues: CASSARNYGAIRDYTF. The CDR3 nucleotides are TGTGCCAGCAGCGCGAGAAATTACGGGGCGATAAGAGACTACACCTTC. The full variable domain, rest sourced from reference TRBV9 and TRBJ1-2, is DSGVTQTPKHLITATGQRVTLRCSPRSGDLSVYWYQQSLDQGLQFLIQYYNGEERAKGNILERFSAQQFPDLHSELNLSSLELGDSALYFCASSARNYGAIRDYTFGSGTRLTVV.

This clonotype was counted many times. J is TRBJ2-6 and V is TRBV12-3 or TRBV12-4; D is perhaps TRBD1 (6 bases). Trimming shortened V by 7 bases and J by 2 bases, and 12 bases separated the two germline ends. This CDR3 is 15 amino acids long. The CDR3 DNA sequence: TGTGCCAGCAACCAGGGGATCGCTGGGGCCAACGTCCTGACTTTC. This gives the protein CASNQGIAGANVLTF.

The chain has TRBV7-2 and TRBJ2-5, with D tentatively TRBD1 or TRBD2 (5 bases each). Germline values: CDR1 SGHTA, CDR2 FQGNSA. Trimming cost V 4 bases and J 2 bases, with 11 bases left between them. This CDR3 is 14 amino acids long. The CDR3, as DNA: TGTGCCAGCAGCTCGGGACGGACTCAAGAGACCCAGTACTTC. Protein product: CASSSGRTQETQYF. The complete variable domain, with remaining parts taken from reference TRBV7-2 and TRBJ2-5, reads GAGVSQSPSNKVTEKGKDVELRCDPISGHTALYWYRQSLGQGLEFLIYFQGNSAPDKSGLPSDRFSAERTGGSVSTLTIQRTQQEDSAVYLCASSSGRTQETQYFGPGTRLLVL.

The chain carries TRBV19 and TRBJ1-1; TRBD1 agrees at 8 bases. The CDR3 loop spans 11 amino acids. V gave up 10 bases and J gave up 7 bases; unmatched junction bases: 5. The germline V gene has CDR1 LNHDA and CDR2 SQIVND (reference sequence). CDR3 residues: CATRDRGEAFF. Written as DNA, the CDR3 is TGTGCCACCAGAGACAGGGGTGAAGCTTTCTTT.

This clonotype is labeled as medium-sized. This chain uses TRBV7-9 with TRBJ2-1; 9 bases match TRBD1. The CDR3 is 15 amino acids. Germline V gene lookup returns CDR1 SEHNR and CDR2 FQNEAQ (reference sequence). V lost 5 bases and J lost 4; bases outside the gene matches: 6. CDR3 DNA sequence: TGTGCCAGCAGCATTGGGACAGGGATTTACAATGAGCAGTTCTTC. Translating it yields CASSIGTGIYNEQFF.

As to this clonotype: At one of its ends the junction is not consistent with the germline gene, which may arise from a read error. The chain is built from TRBV15 and TRBJ2-7; no definite D call. The germline V gene has CDR1 LNHNV and CDR2 YYDKDF (reference sequence). The CDR3 contains 14 residues. CDR3 protein: CASSRVKDSYEQYF. The CDR3 DNA reads TGTGCCTCCAGCAGAGTTAAGGACTCCTACGAGCAGTACTTC.

The chain recombines TRBV12-3 or TRBV12-4 with TRBJ1-1, with D perhaps matching TRBD1 (6 bases). Trimming left V 6 bases short and J 2 bases short, with 13 bases between. The CDR3 contains 14 residues. The chain's CDR3 is CASRTTGSNTEAFF. DNA of the CDR3: TGTGCCAGCAGAACCACAGGGTCAAACACTGAAGCTTTCTTT.

This clonotype was observed a few times. The chain combines TRBV7-9 with TRBJ1-2, with 11 bases fitting TRBD1. Germline V gene lookup returns CDR1 SEHNR and CDR2 FQNEAQ (reference sequence). This CDR3 has 16 residues. Trimming cost V 6 bases and J 4 bases; bases outside gene matches: 10. The CDR3 loop is CASRPRGQGDAYGYTF. CDR3 DNA sequence: TGTGCCAGCAGGCCGCGGGGACAGGGGGACGCCTATGGCTACACCTTC. Full variable domain (rest looked up from reference TRBV7-9 and TRBJ1-2): DTGVSQNPRHKITKRGQNVTFRCDPISEHNRLYWYRQTLGQGPEFLTYFQNEAQLEKSRLLSDRFSAERPKGSFSTLEIQRTEQGDSAMYLCASRPRGQGDAYGYTFGSGTRLTVV.

The chain couples TRBV5-4 to TRBJ1-5; no clear D gene. The V and J ends lost 0 bases and 2 bases respectively, with 15 bases between them. The CDR3 extends over 17 amino acids. Germline V gene lookup returns CDR1 SGHNT and CDR2 YYREEE (reference sequence). The CDR3 region has the DNA TGTGCCAGCAGCTTGGATGGCGGCCTGGTGGGCAATCAGCCCCAGCATTTT. It is translated as CASSLDGGLVGNQPQHF.

V gene TRBV2 combines with J gene TRBJ2-2; 9 nucleotides align to TRBD1. From germline, CDR1 is SNHLY and CDR2 FYNNEI. With V trimmed by 3 bases and J by 6 bases, 5 bases remained unmatched. The CDR3 runs 15 residues. In nucleotides, the CDR3 is TGTGCCAGCAGTGATACAGGGGGCGCCGCCGGGGAGCTGTTTTTT. It is translated as CASSDTGGAAGELFF.

The chain couples TRBV15 to TRBJ2-1, with D unresolved. Looked up from germline, CDR1 is LNHNV and CDR2 is YYDKDF (reference sequence). Trimming took 2 bases from V and 8 from J, leaving 10 bases between them. The CDR3 length is 13 residues. In DNA form, the CDR3 reads TGTGCCACCAGCAGACGCCTAGTGGATGAGCAGTTCTTC. Its translation is CATSRRLVDEQFF.

Comments on this clonotype: An end of the junction does not agree with germline; a read error may underlie this. The rearrangement links TRBV7-2 to TRBJ1-3, with D possibly matching TRBD1 (6 bases). The germline gives CDR1 SGHTA, CDR2 FQGNSA. The CDR3 has 16 residues. CDR3 sequence reads: CASSLMGHISGNTVYF. DNA of the CDR3: TGTGCCAGCAGCTTAATGGGACATATCTCTGGAAACACCGTATATTTT.

At least ten counts were recorded for this clonotype. The chain combines TRBV4-1 with TRBJ2-7, with D possibly being TRBD1 (6 bases). This CDR3 contains 14 residues. Trimming shortened V by 6 bases and J by 4 bases, and 16 bases separated the two germline ends. Germline V gene sequence: CDR1 MGHRA, CDR2 YSYEKL. This CDR3 is CASSLRAGVYEQYF. The CDR3 DNA is TGCGCCAGCAGTCTACGGGCAGGGGTTTACGAGCAGTACTTC.

The rearrangement links TRBV2 to TRBJ2-3, with 9 nucleotides matching TRBD2. The CDR3 sequence is 16 residues long. V shed 7 bases, J shed 4 bases, and the junction held 12 bases outside the gene matches. Germline V gene sequence: CDR1 SNHLY, CDR2 FYNNEI. In DNA form, the CDR3 reads TGTGCCAGCACTCTAAGTCGGCTAGCGGGGTCAGATACGCAGTATTTT. It translates to CASTLSRLAGSDTQYF.

This clonotype was observed a handful of times. V gene TRBV20-1 combines with J gene TRBJ2-1, with 8 bases identical to TRBD1. J was trimmed by 7 bases and V by 5 bases; bases with no gene match: 7. Germline loops: CDR1 DFQATT, CDR2 SNEGSKA (reference sequence). CDR3 length: 13 amino acids. CDR3 in amino acids: CSAARTGQNEQFF. The CDR3 DNA follows: TGCAGTGCTGCAAGGACAGGGCAGAATGAGCAGTTCTTC.

This clonotype was detected a few times. The chain employs TRBV27 and TRBJ2-1; D is undetermined. The V end lost 6 bases, the J end lost 0 bases, and 12 bases lay between the germline ends. Looked up from germline, CDR1 is MNHEY and CDR2 is SMNVEV (reference sequence). This CDR3 region has 15 residues. CDR3 nucleotides: TGTGCCAGCAGCATCACCTCAAGCTCCTACAATGAGCAGTTCTTC. It encodes CASSITSSSYNEQFF.

This sequence joins TRBV5-4 and TRBJ2-1; 7 bases are a match to TRBD2. The CDR3 sequence is 15 residues long. The V gene end was trimmed by 5 bases and the J gene end by 1 base; junction bases not matched to a gene: 6. Per germline, CDR1 SGHNT and CDR2 YYREEE (reference sequence). This chain's CDR3 is CASRRSGTSYNEQFF. For the CDR3, the DNA is TGTGCCAGCAGGAGGAGCGGGACTTCCTACAATGAGCAGTTCTTC. The whole variable domain, remainder taken from reference TRBV5-4 and TRBJ2-1, is ETGVTQSPTHLIKTRGQQVTLRCSSQSGHNTVSWYQQALGQGPQFIFQYYREEENGRGNFPPRFSGLQFPNYSSELNVNALELDDSALYLCASRRSGTSYNEQFFGPGTRLTVL.

The chain is built from TRBV19 and TRBJ1-1; D is possibly TRBD1 (6 bases). The CDR3 runs 14 residues. Trimming took off 6 bases at V and 3 bases at J, with 14 bases between the two ends. Germline CDR1 reads LNHDA; CDR2 reads SQIVND (reference sequence). The CDR3 DNA reads TGTGCCAGTAGGCCTCAGGGGAGGGACACTGAAGCTTTCTTT. This encodes CASRPQGRDTEAFF.

This clonotype has just a few counts. The gene calls are TRBV28 and TRBJ1-3; 8 nucleotides match TRBD1. The trim removed 5 bases at V and 0 bases at J, leaving 9 bases unmatched. CDR3 length equals 17 residues. CDR1 is MDHEN, CDR2 SYDVKM, per germline. CDR3: CASSPPGQVHSGNTIYF. The CDR3 nucleotides are TGTGCCAGCAGTCCCCCGGGACAGGTACACTCTGGAAACACCATATATTTT.

This clonotype was found a few times. The V and J genes are TRBV12-3 or TRBV12-4 and TRBJ1-1, with D possibly matching TRBD1 (5 bases). Trimming shortened V by 6 bases and J by 4 bases, and 21 bases separated the two germline ends. The CDR3 runs to 16 residues. The CDR3 DNA reads TGTGCCAGCAGACGGGACGGCAGTTTAAGGGGCACTGAAGCTTTCTTT. This codes for CASRRDGSLRGTEAFF.